This T cell receptor (beta chain) is drawn from a study of T cells in Graves' hyperthyroidism and ophthalmopathy (dated by TCRdb to between 2017 and 2020). Regarding the research as a whole: Peripheral blood was sampled at the time of initial diagnosis, prior to any treatment. TCR Vbeta CDR3 sequencing of 140 or so peripheral blood samples (roughly 41 ophthalmopathy, roughly 74 hyperthyroidism and about 17 progressor patients) is reported in the paper. TCR V-J signatures able to tell the groups apart were searched for in a discovery cohort of around 95 patients, of whom more than 40 had Graves' ophthalmopathy and roughly 59 had stable Graves' hyperthyroidism. The 100 or so discovery patients were randomly split 7:3 into training and test sets. Prospective prediction of ophthalmopathy was tested in an independent validation cohort consisting of some 18 hyperthyroidism patients and 15 or so patients who later progressed to ophthalmopathy. After sampling, hyperthyroidism patients received methimazole starting at 30 mg daily, and ophthalmopathy patients received high-dose intravenous methylprednisolone. In addition, the study compared T-cell repertoires in thyroid tissue and in blood from 6 or 7 Graves' hyperthyroidism patients.

Only a few counts were recorded for this clonotype. The clone's antigen remains unknown. Nothing much larger sits one base from this clone, and base qualities are not available. The TCR beta CDR3 regions were amplified from the RNA transcripts. For the first round of RT-PCR on the TCR CDR3, the HTBI primer set was used together with the Qiagen OneStep RT-PCR kit. Libraries were constructed in a second round of multiplex PCR, after which size selection and purification were performed. The libraries were sequenced on an Illumina HiSeq2000 using paired-end 100 bp reads. The authors' analysis ran thus. SOAPnuke was used to process the raw data, with reads discarded if the reads contained adapters or uncalled bases, had a mean Phred below 15, or lacked an exact constant-primer or identifier match. COPE v1.2.5 was used to merge the high-quality paired reads, and each unique nucleotide sequence was defined as a clonotype. Clonotypes were aligned to IMGT TRBV, TRBD and TRBJ reference segments using MiTCR v1.1. Analysis was restricted to V-J combinations with a frequency above 0.0001, which covered roughly 99% of repertoires. A TCS score was defined as the ratio of F50 (clonal expansion) to E x V (chaos), with BLOSUM62-based TCRdist applied between CDR3 peptides within each V-J. Welch's t-statistics and random forest reduced 514 V-J features to around 14, which were used in a naive Bayes classifier (R e1071). TCRdb reran the public reads through fastp at Q25 and MiXCR, keeping productive beta chains. Each CDR3 protein gets just one entry, which takes the most common genes and DNA from the rows behind it. The V and J calls reflect TCRdb's pipeline rather than the authors' work. The sample table holds about 690,000 distinct CDR3 sequences, of which 15% to 20% were seen once. The leading ten clones occupy around 15% of the sample.

Overall study outcomes, separate from this receptor: In cross-validation, a model built on a 13 V-J signature told ophthalmopathy apart from stable hyperthyroidism with approximately 90% sensitivity and roughly 83% specificity, and in testing the same model reached 80%/75%. Most expanded thyroid clonotypes (frequency above 0.001) were also found in blood, which suggests that blood repertoires may mirror thyroid immune responses. Sample size was not statistically predetermined, and investigators were not blinded to group allocation. In validation, the model predicted progression to ophthalmopathy a median of around 6.5 months before onset, with roughly 70% sensitivity and around 76% specificity.

Graves' hyperthyroidism was defined as stable when no progression to ophthalmopathy occurred over 18 months of follow-up. Hyperthyroidism patients were aged 18 to 65 years and newly diagnosed, with disease duration of less than 2 months. The study excluded patients with uncontrolled infections, other autoimmune diseases, pregnancy or lactation. Diagnoses were established on the basis of clinical symptoms, serum thyroxine and TRAb, thyroid ultrasound, and orbital computed tomography. Ficoll-Paque density gradient centrifugation was used to isolate PBMCs from about 9 ml of fresh peripheral blood. Total RNA was extracted with Trizol reagent, and quality was checked on an Agilent 2100 Bioanalyzer. The germline V gene provides CDR1 MGHRA and CDR2 YSYEKL. V loses 5 bases at its end and J loses 10 bases; junction bases beyond the gene matches: 6. The CDR3 numbers 13 residues from cysteine through phenylalanine. Just the 39-base CDR3 DNA is kept, in frame starting at base 1.

This TCR was sampled from a man aged 50 or older with Graves' hyperthyroidism. Sequencing was performed on blood. This sequence uses TRBV4-1 and TRBJ2-1; TRBD2 matches 9 bases in the middle. In nucleotides, the sequence is TGCGCCAGCAGCGTTAGCGGGGGATGGGAGCAGTTCTTC. Translated, this is CASSVSGGWEQFF.